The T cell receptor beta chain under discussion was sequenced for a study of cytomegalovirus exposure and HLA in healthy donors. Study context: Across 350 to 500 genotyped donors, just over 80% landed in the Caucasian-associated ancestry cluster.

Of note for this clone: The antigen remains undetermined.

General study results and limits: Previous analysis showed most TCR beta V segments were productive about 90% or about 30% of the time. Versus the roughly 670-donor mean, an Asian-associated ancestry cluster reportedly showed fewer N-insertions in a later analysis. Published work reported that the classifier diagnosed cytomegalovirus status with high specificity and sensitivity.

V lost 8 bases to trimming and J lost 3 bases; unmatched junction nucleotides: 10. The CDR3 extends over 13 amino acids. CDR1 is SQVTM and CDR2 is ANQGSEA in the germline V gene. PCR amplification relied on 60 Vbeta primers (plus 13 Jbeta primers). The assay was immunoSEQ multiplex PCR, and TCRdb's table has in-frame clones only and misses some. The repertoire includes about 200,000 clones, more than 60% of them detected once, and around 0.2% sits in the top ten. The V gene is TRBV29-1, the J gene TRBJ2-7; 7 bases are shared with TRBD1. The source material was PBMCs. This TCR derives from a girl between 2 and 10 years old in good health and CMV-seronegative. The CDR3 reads CSIVIGDSYEQYF. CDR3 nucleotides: TGCAGCATCGTAATTGGGGACAGCTACGAGCAGTACTTC.